These 25 T cell receptor beta chains came from one sample sequenced in a study of beta chain features in type 1 diabetes. The isolated RNA, all of it, was reverse transcribed, so expressed TCRB transcripts were what got sequenced. The method was immunoSEQ multiplex PCR; TCRdb's version includes in-frame clones alone and lacks a portion of them. The repertoire has hundreds of thousands of clones, about 14% of them found once; the top ten carry around 0.095%. The sequencing input was naive CD4+ T cells from blood. The receptors shown here come from a man between 18 and 35 years old in good health.

This clone was observed a few times. The gene calls are TRBV7-9 and TRBJ2-7, with 9 bases lining up with TRBD1. This CDR3 spans 13 amino acids. The trim removed 11 bases at V and 7 bases at J, leaving 12 bases unmatched. The V gene's germline CDR1 is SEHNR and CDR2 FQNEAQ (reference sequence). The CDR3 sequence: CAARPQGAGEQYF. In DNA form, the CDR3 reads TGTGCCGCCAGGCCACAGGGGGCTGGAGAGCAGTACTTC.

A few counts support this clone. V is TRBV7-3 and J is TRBJ2-1; 9 positions agree with TRBD1. The V gene end was trimmed by 3 bases and the J gene end by 7 bases; junction bases not matched to a gene: 1. Per germline, CDR1 SGHTA and CDR2 FQGTGA. The CDR3 runs 13 residues. The CDR3 here is CASSFDRGNEQFF. In nucleotides, the CDR3 is TGTGCCAGCAGCTTCGACAGGGGGAATGAGCAGTTCTTC.

This clone was counted only a few times. The chain has TRBV27 and TRBJ2-1; 15 bases are shared with TRBD2. The CDR3 contains 15 residues. Germline CDR1 MNHEY, CDR2 SMNVEV (reference sequence). Trimming took 6 bases from V and 6 from J; bases not matched to a gene: 3. This CDR3 reads CASRTGLAGGNEQFF. Written as DNA, the CDR3 is TGTGCCAGCAGAACGGGACTAGCGGGGGGCAATGAGCAGTTCTTC.

J is TRBJ1-1 and V is TRBV7-2, with TRBD1 matching 7 bases. The CDR3 spans 14 residues. The V gene end was trimmed by 5 bases and the J gene end by 5 bases; junction bases not matched to a gene: 8. Germline-derived CDR1 and CDR2 are SGHTA and FQGNSA. The CDR3 here is CASSLRGGLTEAFF. CDR3 nucleotides: TGTGCCAGCAGCCTCAGGGGGGGGCTGACTGAAGCTTTCTTT. The complete variable domain, with remaining parts taken from reference TRBV7-2 and TRBJ1-1, reads GAGVSQSPSNKVTEKGKDVELRCDPISGHTALYWYRQSLGQGLEFLIYFQGNSAPDKSGLPSDRFSAERTGGSVSTLTIQRTQQEDSAVYLCASSLRGGLTEAFFGQGTRLTVV.

This clone was counted only a few times. V and J are TRBV7-3 and TRBJ2-7, with TRBD1 matching over 10 bases. The CDR3 loop spans 13 amino acids. Germline V lookup: CDR1 SGHTA, CDR2 FQGTGA. Trimming cost V 5 bases and J 6 bases; bases outside gene matches: 4. The CDR3 spells CASSRGTGAEQYF. The CDR3 DNA sequence: TGTGCCAGCAGCAGGGGGACAGGGGCCGAGCAGTACTTC.

This clone appeared a few times. This chain connects TRBV6-6 to TRBJ2-6; D is unresolved. Germline V lookup: CDR1 MNHNY, CDR2 SVGAGI (reference sequence). This CDR3 region has 13 residues. Trimming stripped 6 bases from V and 7 bases from J, with 10 bases between. The CDR3 spells CASSASNANVLTF. The CDR3 nucleotides read TGTGCCAGCAGCGCCTCAAATGCCAACGTCCTGACTTTC.

Only a few counts were recorded for this clone. The V gene is TRBV7-9, the J gene TRBJ2-1; 9 bases map to TRBD1. Germline CDR1 reads SEHNR; CDR2 reads FQNEAQ (reference sequence). The CDR3 runs 15 residues. V gave up 6 bases and J gave up 2 bases; unmatched junction bases: 5. CDR3 DNA: TGTGCCAGCAGACGTACAGGGGGCGCCTACAATGAGCAGTTCTTC. Its translation: CASRRTGGAYNEQFF.

This clone has a handful of counts. This rearrangement joins TRBV28 to TRBJ2-3; either TRBD1 or TRBD2 may fit D (6 bases each). The CDR3 consists of 16 residues. The germline V gene has CDR1 MDHEN and CDR2 SYDVKM. Trimming stripped 2 bases from V and 2 bases from J, with 14 bases between. The CDR3 sequence is CASSLGGTTPTDTQYF. CDR3 coding DNA: TGTGCCAGCAGTTTAGGGGGGACAACCCCCACAGATACGCAGTATTTT.

This clone showed up just a few times. The chain uses TRBV4-2 and TRBJ2-1; 8 bases match TRBD2. The J segment lost 10 bases and the V segment lost 0 bases, leaving 8 bases of the junction unmatched. The CDR3 has 15 residues. CDR1 is LGHNA, CDR2 YNFKEQ, per germline. As DNA, the CDR3 is TGTGCCAGCAGCCAAGACGACCCAGCGGGAGAAGAGCAGTTCTTC. This sequence encodes CASSQDDPAGEEQFF.

V gene TRBV5-1 combines with J gene TRBJ1-6, with D maybe TRBD1 (5 bases). V lost 3 bases, J lost 11 bases, and 12 bases lay in between. Germline values: CDR1 SGHRS, CDR2 YFSETQ. The CDR3 sequence is 13 residues long. The CDR3: CASSYGGGAPLHF. DNA for the CDR3: TGCGCCAGCAGCTATGGGGGGGGTGCACCCCTCCACTTT.

This chain links TRBV4-1 with TRBJ1-2; no reliable D call. The V end was cut by 2 bases, the J end by 4 bases, with 17 bases between. This CDR3 comprises 16 residues. CDR1 and CDR2 (germline): MGHRA, YSYEKL. CDR3 protein: CASSQPMWTRIYGYTF. DNA for the CDR3: TGCGCCAGCAGCCAACCGATGTGGACCAGAATCTATGGCTACACCTTC.

The table lists this clone with a few counts. Other DNA sequences in this sample translate to the same CDR3. CDR3 in amino acids: CASSLVGSGANVLTF. The CDR3, as DNA: TGTGCCAGCAGCTTAGTAGGTTCTGGGGCCAACGTCCTGACTTTC. The chain carries TRBV7-2 and TRBJ2-6; no reliable D call. Germline CDR1 reads SGHTA; CDR2 reads FQGNSA. The CDR3 consists of 15 residues. The V end was cut by 1 base, the J end by 1 base, with 5 bases between.

This clone appeared a few times. V and J are TRBV18 and TRBJ1-2; a weak D match, TRBD1 (5 bases). There are 15 residues in the CDR3. Trimming removed 3 bases at V and 3 bases at J, with 14 bases between. The germline CDR1 and CDR2 sequences are KGHSH and LQKENI. The CDR3 nucleotides read TGTGCCAGCTCACCGAGGCAGCTAGGGGACTATGGCTACACCTTC. Amino acids: CASSPRQLGDYGYTF. Full variable domain (remainder filled in from reference TRBV18 and TRBJ1-2): NAGVMQNPRHLVRRRGQEARLRCSPMKGHSHVYWYRQLPEEGLKFMVYLQKENIIDESGMPKERFSAEFPKEGPSILRIQQVVRGDSAAYFCASSPRQLGDYGYTFGSGTRLTVV.

The chain carries TRBV5-1 and TRBJ1-5; 9 nucleotides align to TRBD1. This CDR3 comprises 19 residues. In germline, CDR1 is SGHRS, CDR2 YFSETQ. V lost 0 bases and J lost 8; bases outside the gene matches: 18. The CDR3 protein is CASSLGPGQGIGKLEPQHF. The CDR3 DNA reads as TGCGCCAGCAGCTTGGGACCGGGACAGGGAATCGGAAAGTTGGAGCCCCAGCATTTT.

V gene TRBV5-6 combines with J gene TRBJ2-7; TRBD2 matches at 7 bases. The germline CDR1 and CDR2 sequences are SGHDT and YYEEEE. The CDR3 runs 17 residues. V was pared by 1 base and J by 1 base, with 11 bases of the junction left unmatched. CDR3 amino acids: CASSLRRTSVVSYEQYF. Here the CDR3 DNA reads TGTGCCAGCAGCTTGAGGCGAACTAGCGTGGTATCCTACGAGCAGTACTTC.

This clone occurred a few times. The chain employs TRBV28 and TRBJ2-7; D may be TRBD1 (5 bases). V shed 3 bases and J shed 5 bases, with 14 bases lying between them. The CDR3 loop spans 14 amino acids. Germline CDR1 reads MDHEN; CDR2 reads SYDVKM. The CDR3 region has the DNA TGTGCCAGCAGTTTGTCAGGGCCGGTCGACGAGCAGTACTTC. It specifies CASSLSGPVDEQYF.

The chain combines TRBV7-2 with TRBJ1-6, with a weak D call TRBD1 (6 bases). The CDR3 runs to 15 residues. Trimming shortened V by 5 bases and J by 10 bases, and 18 bases separated the two germline ends. CDR1 is SGHTA, CDR2 FQGNSA, per germline. The CDR3 DNA follows: TGTGCCAGCAGCCGTGAGGGGGGGGAAAGCTCACCCCTCCACTTT. It encodes CASSREGGESSPLHF.

The chain carries TRBV9 and TRBJ1-5; no firm D call. CDR3 length: 14 amino acids. Per germline, CDR1 SGDLS and CDR2 YYNGEE. The V and J ends lost 0 bases and 0 bases respectively, with 4 bases between them. CDR3 DNA: TGTGCCAGCAGCGTAGCAGGTAGCAATCAGCCCCAGCATTTT. Its protein product is CASSVAGSNQPQHF.

V is TRBV29-1 and J is TRBJ2-5; D remains ambiguous. The CDR3 consists of 10 residues. V shed 5 bases and J shed 5 bases, with 6 bases lying between them. Germline CDR1 SQVTM, CDR2 ANQGSEA. Here the CDR3 DNA reads TGCAGCGTTTCATCCGAGACCCAGTACTTC. It specifies CSVSSETQYF. Full variable domain (remainder filled in from reference TRBV29-1 and TRBJ2-5): SAVISQKPSRDICQRGTSLTIQCQVDSQVTMMFWYRQQPGQSLTLIATANQGSEATYESGFVIDKFPISRPNLTFSTLTVSNMSPEDSSIYLCSVSSETQYFGPGTRLLVL.

This clone was seen only a few times. This chain links TRBV4-1 with TRBJ1-4; possibly TRBD1 for D (5 bases). Trimming cost V 3 bases and J 6 bases, with 14 bases left between them. This CDR3 spans 15 amino acids. The germline V gene encodes CDR1 MGHRA and CDR2 YSYEKL. CDR3 coding DNA: TGCGCCAGCAGCCACACCGGGACTTCCTATGAAAAACTGTTTTTT. Translating it yields CASSHTGTSYEKLFF.

The rearrangement uses TRBV9 and TRBJ1-1; D is uncertain. The ends were cut back, 2 bases at V and 1 base at J, with 9 bases in the middle. Germline V gives CDR1 SGDLS, CDR2 YYNGEE. The CDR3 is 14 amino acids. CDR3 amino acids: CASSVIEGNTEAFF. The DNA of the CDR3 is TGTGCCAGCAGCGTTATCGAAGGGAACACTGAAGCTTTCTTT.

The sample holds a few counts of this clone. The chain carries TRBV4-3 and TRBJ2-7; 9 bases fit TRBD1. After removal of 0 bases from V and 5 bases from J, the junction contained 8 bases not matched to a gene. The CDR3 has 16 residues. Germline CDR1 LGHNA, CDR2 YSLEER. The CDR3 here is CASSQEANRGLDEQYF. The CDR3 DNA reads as TGCGCCAGCAGCCAAGAGGCTAACAGGGGGCTCGACGAGCAGTACTTC.

This clone has only a few counts. The chain uses TRBV7-6 and TRBJ1-5; D uncertain. The V end lost 5 bases, the J end lost 3 bases, and 14 bases lay between the germline ends. The germline gives CDR1 SGHVS, CDR2 FNYEAQ. This CDR3 contains 15 residues. CDR3 sequence reads: CASSPTTGLNQPQHF. The CDR3 region has the DNA TGTGCCAGCAGCCCAACGACGGGCCTCAATCAGCCCCAGCATTTT.

This clone appeared a few times. The chain carries TRBV6-5 and TRBJ2-1, with a tentative D call TRBD2 (5 bases). CDR1 MNHEY and CDR2 SVGAGI come from the germline V gene. V lost 8 bases to trimming and J lost 6 bases, with 17 bases between them. The CDR3 has 14 residues. The CDR3 loop is CASSTLGLVNEQFF. Written as DNA, the CDR3 is TGTGCCAGCTCAACACTTGGACTGGTCAATGAGCAGTTCTTC.

This clone appeared a few times. The CDR3 DNA reads as TGTGCCAGCAGAAGCTCTGGGGCCAACGTCCTGACTTTC. Encoded protein: CASRSSGANVLTF. This chain connects TRBV6-4 to TRBJ2-6; D not resolved. Looked up from germline, CDR1 is MRHNA and CDR2 is SNTAGT. The ends were cut back, 6 bases at V and 0 bases at J, with 3 bases in the middle. The CDR3 consists of 13 residues.